Below are 24 T cell receptor beta chains sequenced from a single sample in a study of beta chain features in type 1 diabetes. Reverse transcribing all isolated RNA meant expressed TCRB transcripts were sequenced. The table came from immunoSEQ multiplex PCR; TCRdb's copy has only in-frame clones and leaves some out. This table has 350,000 to 450,000 clones, over 11% appearing once. Material: naive CD4+ T cells from blood. The receptors were sampled from a man aged 30-40 years in good health.

This chain uses TRBV14 with TRBJ1-1; no definite D call. V was pared by 0 bases and J by 7 bases, with 6 bases between. The CDR3 is made up of 12 amino acids. The germline gives CDR1 SGHDN, CDR2 FVKESK. DNA of the CDR3: TGTGCCAGCAGCCAAGAGGGTGTTGAAGCTTTCTTT. It codes for CASSQEGVEAFF.

This clone has more than one count but fewer than ten. This chain uses TRBV2 with TRBJ2-5; D might be TRBD2 (5 bases). Germline-derived CDR1 and CDR2 are SNHLY and FYNNEI. V was cut by 9 bases and J by 3 bases, with 8 bases left in between. The CDR3 loop spans 11 amino acids. CDR3 sequence reads: CARAGEETQYF. The CDR3 DNA follows: TGTGCCAGAGCCGGGGAAGAGACCCAGTACTTC.

Concerning this clone: The same CDR3 can be traced to other DNA sequences in this sample. V and J are TRBV18 and TRBJ2-3; 8 bases line up with TRBD2. Germline V gene data show CDR1 as KGHSH and CDR2 as LQKENI. This CDR3 has 15 amino acids. V shed 1 base and J 0 bases; nucleotides not matched to a gene: 0. The CDR3: CASSPLAGSTDTQYF. The CDR3 DNA follows: TGTGCCAGCTCACCACTAGCGGGGAGCACAGATACGCAGTATTTT.

This clone occurred a few times. The V gene is TRBV11-2, the J gene TRBJ1-1, with D uncertain. CDR1 and CDR2 from the germline V gene are SGHAT and FQNNGV. The CDR3 sequence is 14 residues long. The V and J ends lost 0 bases and 3 bases respectively, with 8 bases between them. The CDR3 coding sequence is TGTGCCAGCAGCTTAGATAATGTCCACACTGAAGCTTTCTTT. Amino acid sequence: CASSLDNVHTEAFF.

The rearrangement joins TRBV10-3 to TRBJ2-1; TRBD2 agrees at 12 bases. The CDR3 sequence is 14 residues long. CDR1 and CDR2 (germline): ENHRY, SYGVKD. Unmatched junction bases numbered 9, after V lost 10 bases and J lost 8 bases. CDR3 residues: CASRLAGAIDEQFF. The CDR3 DNA reads TGTGCCAGCCGACTAGCGGGAGCGATAGATGAGCAGTTCTTC.

The chain has TRBV6-5 and TRBJ2-2; unclear D gene. The V end was cut by 8 bases, the J end by 0 bases, with 10 bases between. Germline V lookup: CDR1 MNHEY, CDR2 SVGAGI. This CDR3 is 14 amino acids long. CDR3 sequence (DNA): TGTGCCAGCCGTCGGGCAGCGAACACCGGGGAGCTGTTTTTT. This sequence encodes CASRRAANTGELFF.

In its sample, this clone was seen a few times. This rearrangement joins TRBV30 to TRBJ1-2; the D gene is possibly TRBD1 (6 bases). Germline V lookup: CDR1 GTSNPN, CDR2 SVGIG (reference sequence). V was pared by 2 bases and J by 8 bases, with 12 bases between. The CDR3 loop spans 12 amino acids. The CDR3 sequence: CAWSTGQDGYTF. CDR3 nucleotide sequence: TGTGCCTGGAGTACAGGGCAGGACGGCTACACCTTC.

The chain is built from TRBV5-1 and TRBJ2-3, with D unclear. The V and J ends lost 2 bases and 6 bases respectively, with 10 bases between them. The CDR3 spans 13 residues. The germline gives CDR1 SGHRS, CDR2 YFSETQ. For the CDR3, the DNA is TGCGCCAGCAGCTTCGACCTTGGGGATACGCAGTATTTT. Amino acid sequence: CASSFDLGDTQYF.

This chain links TRBV7-2 with TRBJ2-1, with TRBD2 identical over 16 bases. Germline loops: CDR1 SGHTA, CDR2 FQGNSA. Losses at the gene ends were 5 bases for V and 3 bases for J; bases not matched to a gene: 10. CDR3 length: 19 residues. CDR3 DNA sequence: TGTGCCAGCAGCCCATTACCCGGGACTAGCGGGAGGGGCTACAATGAGCAGTTCTTC. As protein: CASSPLPGTSGRGYNEQFF.

This chain links TRBV9 with TRBJ2-1; 10 bases map to TRBD2. V dropped 0 bases and J dropped 5; count of bases not matched to a gene: 11. The germline V gene encodes CDR1 SGDLS and CDR2 YYNGEE. This CDR3 has 18 residues. The CDR3 DNA follows: TGTGCCAGCAGCGTAGAAAGCGGGAGGGCCGACATTAACAATGAGCAGTTCTTC. Its protein is CASSVESGRADINNEQFF.

This clone appeared a few times. This chain links TRBV21-1 with TRBJ2-7. TRBV21-1 is a pseudogene segment. The CDR3 length is 13 residues. In DNA, the CDR3 is TGTGCCAGCAGCAAAGTGTATCAATACGAGCAGTACTTC. Its translation: CASSKVYQYEQYF.

The chain recombines TRBV20-1 with TRBJ2-7; no clear D. Per germline, CDR1 DFQATT and CDR2 SNEGSKA (reference sequence). The length of the CDR3 is 11 residues. V was cut by 6 bases and J by 3 bases, with 9 bases left in between. The CDR3 DNA is TGCAGTGCAACGACTGGCTACGAGCAGTACTTC. This gives the protein CSATTGYEQYF.

The sample holds a few counts of this clone. The V gene is TRBV18, the J gene TRBJ2-5; 10 positions match TRBD1. Germline loops: CDR1 KGHSH, CDR2 LQKENI. CDR3 size: 13 residues. With V trimmed by 6 bases and J by 5 bases, 3 bases remained unmatched. This CDR3 reads CASSRQGAETQYF. The CDR3 DNA follows: TGTGCCAGCTCGAGACAGGGGGCGGAGACCCAGTACTTC.

This chain joins TRBV5-1 and TRBJ2-2; 9 positions agree with TRBD1. Trimming removed 4 bases from V and 4 bases from J; junction bases left unmatched: 8. The CDR3 is 16 amino acids. Germline-derived CDR1 and CDR2 are SGHRS and YFSETQ. CDR3 in amino acids: CASSPWDRVTTGELFF. As DNA, the CDR3 is TGCGCCAGCAGCCCATGGGACAGGGTAACCACCGGGGAGCTGTTTTTT.

V is TRBV5-4 and J is TRBJ1-2; possibly TRBD1 for D (5 bases). The CDR3 extends over 15 amino acids. The germline V gene has CDR1 SGHNT and CDR2 YYREEE (reference sequence). V lost 4 bases, J lost 4 bases, and 17 bases lay in between. CDR3 DNA: TGTGCCAGCAGCGGGGGTGAGTTGGTCGGCTATGGCTACACCTTC. This translates into CASSGGELVGYGYTF.

This clone was picked up one time. This sequence joins TRBV9 and TRBJ1-6; D is perhaps TRBD1 (5 bases). The CDR3 totals 14 residues. V lost 3 bases, J lost 9 bases, and 13 bases lay in between. Germline V gives CDR1 SGDLS, CDR2 YYNGEE. This CDR3 reads CASSEGTTSSPLHF. The CDR3 DNA sequence: TGTGCCAGCAGCGAAGGGACCACATCTTCACCCCTCCACTTT.

The chain uses TRBV30 and TRBJ2-1; D is ambiguous. Germline V gene data show CDR1 as GTSNPN and CDR2 as SVGIG (reference sequence). The V end lost 0 bases, the J end lost 7 bases, and 7 bases lay between the germline ends. This CDR3 spans 12 amino acids. The CDR3 coding sequence is TGTGCCTGGAGTGTATTAACTAATGAGCAGTTCTTC. Translation gives CAWSVLTNEQFF.

This clone was picked up a small number of times. The chain uses TRBV7-8 and TRBJ2-4; 8 nucleotides agree with TRBD1. V lost 5 bases and J lost 2; bases outside the gene matches: 11. In germline, CDR1 is SGHVS, CDR2 FQNEAQ. The CDR3 loop spans 17 amino acids. The CDR3 protein is CASSLPPGTGTKNIQYF. As DNA, the CDR3 is TGTGCCAGCAGCCTGCCACCGGGGACAGGCACCAAAAACATTCAGTACTTC.

This clone was observed a handful of times. The chain is built from TRBV7-9 and TRBJ2-7; 9 nucleotides line up with TRBD1. CDR1 and CDR2 from the germline V gene are SEHNR and FQNEAQ (reference sequence). This CDR3 is built from 13 residues. The V segment lost 0 bases and the J segment 12 bases; nucleotides outside the gene matches: 6. The chain's CDR3 is CASSLAWDRVRYF. The CDR3, as DNA: TGTGCCAGCAGCTTAGCGTGGGACAGGGTAAGGTACTTC.

This chain links TRBV19 with TRBJ1-3; D perhaps matches TRBD1 (5 bases). Between the trimmed V and J ends, which lost 6 bases and 3 bases, there was a span of 12 bases. Germline V CDR1 and CDR2: LNHDA, SQIVND (reference sequence). This CDR3 is built from 14 residues. The CDR3 protein is CASRIQEYGNTIYF. DNA for the CDR3: TGTGCCAGTAGAATACAGGAGTATGGAAACACCATATATTTT.

The chain employs TRBV11-3 and TRBJ1-3; possibly TRBD1 for D (5 bases). Germline loops: CDR1 SGHNT, CDR2 YENEEA. The CDR3 is 11 amino acids. The ends were cut back, 7 bases at V and 11 bases at J, with 12 bases in the middle. In DNA form, the CDR3 reads TGTGCCAGCACCCTTGGGGGATCCATATATTTT. This sequence encodes CASTLGGSIYF.

This clone was seen a few times. This chain uses TRBV11-2 with TRBJ1-2; D is possibly TRBD1 (6 bases). Trimming removed 0 bases from V and 0 bases from J, with 8 bases in between. This CDR3 has 15 amino acids. Looked up from germline, CDR1 is SGHAT and CDR2 is FQNNGV. The CDR3 region has the DNA TGTGCCAGCAGCTTAGACGCAGGGGCTAACTATGGCTACACCTTC. Translation gives CASSLDAGANYGYTF. The full variable domain, with the rest looked up from reference TRBV11-2 and TRBJ1-2, is EAGVAQSPRYKIIEKRQSVAFWCNPISGHATLYWYQQILGQGPKLLIQFQNNGVVDDSQLPKDRFSAERLKGVDSTLKIQPAKLEDSAVYLCASSLDAGANYGYTFGSGTRLTVV.

This clone occurred a few times. The rearrangement joins TRBV9 to TRBJ2-2, with D uncertain. V lost 0 bases and J lost 4, with 16 bases in between. The germline V gene encodes CDR1 SGDLS and CDR2 YYNGEE. The CDR3 totals 17 residues. The CDR3 spells CASSVGADPKGTGELFF. Written as DNA, the CDR3 is TGTGCCAGCAGCGTAGGTGCAGACCCGAAAGGCACCGGGGAGCTGTTTTTT.

This clone was recorded a few times. The chain recombines TRBV16 with TRBJ2-3; 9 bases are a match to TRBD1. This CDR3 region has 16 residues. V shed 2 bases, J shed 4 bases, and the junction held 7 bases outside the gene matches. Germline lookup yields CDR1 KGHSY and CDR2 FQNENV. CDR3 amino acids: CASSQTTGGYADTQYF. CDR3 sequence (DNA): TGTGCCAGCAGCCAAACTACAGGGGGCTATGCAGATACGCAGTATTTT.